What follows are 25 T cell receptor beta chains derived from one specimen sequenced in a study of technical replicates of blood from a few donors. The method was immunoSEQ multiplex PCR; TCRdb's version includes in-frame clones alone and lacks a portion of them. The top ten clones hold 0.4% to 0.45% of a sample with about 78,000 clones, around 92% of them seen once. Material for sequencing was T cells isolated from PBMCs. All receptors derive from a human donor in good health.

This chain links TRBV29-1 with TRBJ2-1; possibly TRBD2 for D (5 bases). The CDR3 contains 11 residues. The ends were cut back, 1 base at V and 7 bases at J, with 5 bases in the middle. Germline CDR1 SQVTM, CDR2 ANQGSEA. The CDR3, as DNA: TGCAGCGTTGAAGCGGGGAATGAGCAGTTCTTC. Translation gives CSVEAGNEQFF.

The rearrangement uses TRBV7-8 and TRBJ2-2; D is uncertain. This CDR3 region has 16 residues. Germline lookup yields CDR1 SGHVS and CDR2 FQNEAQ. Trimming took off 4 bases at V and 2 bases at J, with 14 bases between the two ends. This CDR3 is CASSSFVPTNTGELFF. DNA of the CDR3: TGTGCCAGCAGCTCCTTCGTACCGACAAACACCGGGGAGCTGTTTTTT.

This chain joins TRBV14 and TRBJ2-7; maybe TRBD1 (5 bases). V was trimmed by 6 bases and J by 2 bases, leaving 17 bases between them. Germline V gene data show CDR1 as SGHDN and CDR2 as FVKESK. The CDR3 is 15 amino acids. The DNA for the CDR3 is TGTGCCAGCAGACGATCGTCAGGGTTTGCCTACGAGCAGTACTTC. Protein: CASRRSSGFAYEQYF.

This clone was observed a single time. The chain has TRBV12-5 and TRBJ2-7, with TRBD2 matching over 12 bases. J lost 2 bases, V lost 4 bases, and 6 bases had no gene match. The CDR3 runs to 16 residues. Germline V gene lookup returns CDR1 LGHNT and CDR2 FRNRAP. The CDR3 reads CASGSPLAGGTYEQYF. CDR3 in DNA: TGTGCTAGTGGTTCGCCACTAGCGGGAGGAACCTACGAGCAGTACTTC.

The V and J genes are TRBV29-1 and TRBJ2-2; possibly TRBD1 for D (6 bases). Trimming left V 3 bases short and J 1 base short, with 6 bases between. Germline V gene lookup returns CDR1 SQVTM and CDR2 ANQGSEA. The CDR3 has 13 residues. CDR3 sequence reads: CSVDRGNTGELFF. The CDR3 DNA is TGCAGCGTTGACAGGGGGAACACCGGGGAGCTGTTTTTT.

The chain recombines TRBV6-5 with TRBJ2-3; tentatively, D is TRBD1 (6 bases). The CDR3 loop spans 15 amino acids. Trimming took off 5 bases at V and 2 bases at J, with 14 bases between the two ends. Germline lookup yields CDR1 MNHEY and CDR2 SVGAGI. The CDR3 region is CASSRTDLYTDTQYF. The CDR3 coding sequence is TGTGCCAGCAGTCGGACAGACCTCTACACAGATACGCAGTATTTT.

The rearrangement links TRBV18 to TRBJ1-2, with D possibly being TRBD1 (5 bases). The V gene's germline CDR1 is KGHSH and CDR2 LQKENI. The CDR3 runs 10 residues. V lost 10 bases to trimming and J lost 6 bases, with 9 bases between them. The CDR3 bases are TGTGCCACTGGGGGGAATGGCTACACCTTC. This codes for CATGGNGYTF.

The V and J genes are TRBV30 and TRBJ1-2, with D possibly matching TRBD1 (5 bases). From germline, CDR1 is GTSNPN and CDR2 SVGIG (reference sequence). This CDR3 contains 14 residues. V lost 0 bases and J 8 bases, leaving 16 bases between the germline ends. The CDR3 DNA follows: TGTGCCTGGAGTGTACTCGCAGGGTCTGGGGGCTACACCTTC. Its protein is CAWSVLAGSGGYTF.

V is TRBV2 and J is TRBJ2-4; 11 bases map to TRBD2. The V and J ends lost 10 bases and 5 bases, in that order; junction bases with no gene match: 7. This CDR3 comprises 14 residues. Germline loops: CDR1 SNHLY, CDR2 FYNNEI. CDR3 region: CATGLAANENIQYF. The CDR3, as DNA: TGTGCCACGGGACTAGCGGCGAACGAAAACATTCAGTACTTC. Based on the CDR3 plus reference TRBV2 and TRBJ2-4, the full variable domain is EPEVTQTPSHQVTQMGQEVILRCVPISNHLYFYWYRQILGQKVEFLVSFYNNEISEKSEIFDDQFSVERPDGSNFTLKIRSTKLEDSAMYFCATGLAANENIQYFGAGTRLSVL.

In DNA, the CDR3 is TGTGCCAGCAGCGTAGGGACCGGGACTTCGAACACCGGGGAGCTGTTTTTT. It translates to CASSVGTGTSNTGELFF. The chain has TRBV9 and TRBJ2-2; a weak D match, TRBD2 (6 bases). Germline CDR1 is SGDLS and CDR2 is YYNGEE. Trimming shortened V by 0 bases and J by 0 bases, and 12 bases separated the two germline ends. This CDR3 contains 17 residues.

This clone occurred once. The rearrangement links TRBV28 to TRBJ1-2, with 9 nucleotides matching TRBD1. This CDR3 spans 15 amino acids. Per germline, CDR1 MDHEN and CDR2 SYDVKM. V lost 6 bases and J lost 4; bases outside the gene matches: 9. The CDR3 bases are TGTGCCAGCAGCTACCCCGGGACAGGGAGCTATGGCTACACCTTC. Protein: CASSYPGTGSYGYTF.

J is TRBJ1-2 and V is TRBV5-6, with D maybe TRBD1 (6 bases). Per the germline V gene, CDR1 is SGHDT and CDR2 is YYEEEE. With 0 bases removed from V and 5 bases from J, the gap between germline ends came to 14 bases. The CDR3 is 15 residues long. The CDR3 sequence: CASSLALAGAYGYTF. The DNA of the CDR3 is TGTGCCAGCAGCTTGGCCCTGGCAGGGGCTTATGGCTACACCTTC.

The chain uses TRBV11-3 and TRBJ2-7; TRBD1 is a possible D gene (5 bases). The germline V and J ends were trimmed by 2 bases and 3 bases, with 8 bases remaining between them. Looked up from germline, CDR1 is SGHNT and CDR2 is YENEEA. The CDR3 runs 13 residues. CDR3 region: CASSLQGYYEQYF. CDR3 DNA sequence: TGTGCCAGCAGCTTACAGGGATACTACGAGCAGTACTTC. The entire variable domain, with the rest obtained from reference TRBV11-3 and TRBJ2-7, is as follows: EAGVVQSPRYKIIEKKQPVAFWCNPISGHNTLYWYLQNLGQGPELLIRYENEEAVDDSQLPKDRFSAERLKGVDSTLKIQPAELGDSAVYLCASSLQGYYEQYFGPGTRLTVT.

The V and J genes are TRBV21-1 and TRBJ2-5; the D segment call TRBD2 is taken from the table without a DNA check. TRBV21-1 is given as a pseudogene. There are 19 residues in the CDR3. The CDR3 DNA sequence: TGTGCCAGCAGCCATCCTGAGACTGGACTAGCGGGAGTCTGGGAGACCCAGTACTTC. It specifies CASSHPETGLAGVWETQYF.

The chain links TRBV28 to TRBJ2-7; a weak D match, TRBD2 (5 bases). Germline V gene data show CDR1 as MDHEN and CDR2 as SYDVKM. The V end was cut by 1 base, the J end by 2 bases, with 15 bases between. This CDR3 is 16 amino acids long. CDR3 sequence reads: CASSLLGGLNTYEQYF. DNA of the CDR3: TGTGCCAGCAGTTTATTGGGCGGGCTAAACACCTACGAGCAGTACTTC. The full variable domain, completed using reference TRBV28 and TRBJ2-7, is DVKVTQSSRYLVKRTGEKVFLECVQDMDHENMFWYRQDPGLGLRLIYFSYDVKMKEKGDIPEGYSVSREKKERFSLILESASTNQTSMYLCASSLLGGLNTYEQYFGPGTRLTVT.

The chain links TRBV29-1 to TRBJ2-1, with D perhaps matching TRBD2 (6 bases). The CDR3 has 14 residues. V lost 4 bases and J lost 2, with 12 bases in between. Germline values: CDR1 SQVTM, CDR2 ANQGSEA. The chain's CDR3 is CSVGAGTPYNEQFF. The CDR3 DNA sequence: TGCAGCGTTGGGGCGGGAACACCCTACAATGAGCAGTTCTTC.

CDR3 amino acids: CASSAGGQGADYGYTF. For the CDR3, the DNA is TGTGCCAGCAGCGCGGGGGGACAGGGAGCGGATTATGGCTACACCTTC. The genes are TRBV9 and TRBJ1-2; TRBD1 aligns across 9 bases. CDR3 length: 16 residues. Germline trimming cut 3 bases from V and 5 bases from J; bases unmatched to any gene: 11. From germline, CDR1 is SGDLS and CDR2 YYNGEE.

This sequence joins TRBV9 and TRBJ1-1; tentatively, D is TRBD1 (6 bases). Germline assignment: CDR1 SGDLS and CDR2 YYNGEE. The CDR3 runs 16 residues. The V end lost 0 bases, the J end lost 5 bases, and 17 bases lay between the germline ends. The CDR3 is CASSVGSGGGKTEAFF. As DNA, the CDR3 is TGTGCCAGCAGCGTAGGATCGGGAGGGGGGAAAACTGAAGCTTTCTTT.

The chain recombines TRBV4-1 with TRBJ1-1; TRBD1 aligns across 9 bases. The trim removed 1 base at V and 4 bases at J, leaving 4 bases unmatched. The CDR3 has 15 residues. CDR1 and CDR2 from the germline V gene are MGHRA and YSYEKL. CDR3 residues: CASSQGDRVGTEAFF. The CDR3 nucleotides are TGCGCCAGCAGCCAAGGGGACAGGGTGGGCACTGAAGCTTTCTTT.

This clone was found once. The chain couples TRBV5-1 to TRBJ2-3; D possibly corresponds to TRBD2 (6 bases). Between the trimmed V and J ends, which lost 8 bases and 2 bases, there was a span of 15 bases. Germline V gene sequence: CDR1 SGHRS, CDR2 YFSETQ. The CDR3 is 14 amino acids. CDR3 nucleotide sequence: TGCGCCAGTCAGACTAGAGGGGACACAGATACGCAGTATTTT. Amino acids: CASQTRGDTDTQYF.

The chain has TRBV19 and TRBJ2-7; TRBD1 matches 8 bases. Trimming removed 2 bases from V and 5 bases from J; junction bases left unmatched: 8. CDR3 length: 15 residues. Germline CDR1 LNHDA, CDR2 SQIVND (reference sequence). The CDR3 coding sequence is TGTGCCAGTAGTATATCTCCAGGGGGCATAAACGAGCAGTACTTC. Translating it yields CASSISPGGINEQYF. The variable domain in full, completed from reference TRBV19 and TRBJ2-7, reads DGGITQSPKYLFRKEGQNVTLSCEQNLNHDAMYWYRQDPGQGLRLIYYSQIVNDFQKGDIAEGYSVSREKKESFPLTVTSAQKNPTAFYLCASSISPGGINEQYFGPGTRLTVT.

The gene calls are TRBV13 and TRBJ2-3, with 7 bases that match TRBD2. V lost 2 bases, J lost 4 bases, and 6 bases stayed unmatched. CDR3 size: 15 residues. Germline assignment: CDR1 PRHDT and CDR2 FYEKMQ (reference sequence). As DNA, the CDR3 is TGTGCCAGCAGCTTAAATGCGGGAGCCCCAGATACGCAGTATTTT. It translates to CASSLNAGAPDTQYF.

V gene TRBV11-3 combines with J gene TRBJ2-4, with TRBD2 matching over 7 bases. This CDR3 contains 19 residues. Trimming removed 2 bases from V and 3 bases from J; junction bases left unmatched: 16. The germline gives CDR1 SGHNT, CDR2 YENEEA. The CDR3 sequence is CASSLLREEKFYDKNIQYF. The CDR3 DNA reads TGTGCCAGCAGCTTATTACGGGAGGAGAAGTTCTACGACAAAAACATTCAGTACTTC.

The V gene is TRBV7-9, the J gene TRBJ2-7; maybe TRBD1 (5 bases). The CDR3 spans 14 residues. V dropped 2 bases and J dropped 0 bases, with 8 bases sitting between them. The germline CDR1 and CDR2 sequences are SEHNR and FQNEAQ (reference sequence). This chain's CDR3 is CASSLFDSSYEQYF. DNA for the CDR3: TGTGCCAGCAGCTTATTTGACAGCTCCTACGAGCAGTACTTC. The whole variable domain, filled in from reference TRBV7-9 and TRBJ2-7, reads DTGVSQNPRHKITKRGQNVTFRCDPISEHNRLYWYRQTLGQGPEFLTYFQNEAQLEKSRLLSDRFSAERPKGSFSTLEIQRTEQGDSAMYLCASSLFDSSYEQYFGPGTRLTVT.

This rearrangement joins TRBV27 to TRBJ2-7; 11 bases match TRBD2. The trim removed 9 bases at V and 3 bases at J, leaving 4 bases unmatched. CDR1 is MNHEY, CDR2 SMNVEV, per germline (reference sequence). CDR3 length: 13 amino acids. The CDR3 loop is CASGTSGLYEQYF. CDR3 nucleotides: TGTGCCAGTGGGACTAGCGGTCTCTACGAGCAGTACTTC.